Following are 17 T cell receptor beta chains from one sample sequenced in a study of T cells expressing NK-cell markers. TCRdb reprocessed the 5' RACE reads, keeping one entry per CDR3 protein, no DNA. The sample shows about 160,000 distinct CDR3 sequences, and less than 20% sits with its ten largest clones. The sample taken for sequencing was blood T cells: a sorted CD56 or NKG2C T cell subset, CD4+ or CD8+ T cells, or bulk PBMC T cells (not recorded which). These TCRs come from a woman between 18 and 70 years old in good health.

CDR3 residues: CASELATSTYEQYF. This chain uses TRBV28 with TRBJ2-7; TCRdb returns TRBD2, unconfirmable since there is no DNA. The CDR3 runs 14 residues. Germline CDR1 and CDR2: MDHEN and SYDVKM. Looking up the rest from reference TRBV28 and TRBJ2-7 gives the full variable domain: DVKVTQSSRYLVKRTGEKVFLECVQDMDHENMFWYRQDPGLGLRLIYFSYDVKMKEKGDIPEGYSVSREKKERFSLILESASTNQTSMYLCASELATSTYEQYFGPGTRLTVT.

The J gene is TRBJ2-1, the V gene TRBV28. The CDR3 runs to 13 residues. Germline loops: CDR1 MDHEN, CDR2 SYDVKM. CDR3 region: CASSLDWYNEQFF. The whole variable domain, filled in from reference TRBV28 and TRBJ2-1, reads DVKVTQSSRYLVKRTGEKVFLECVQDMDHENMFWYRQDPGLGLRLIYFSYDVKMKEKGDIPEGYSVSREKKERFSLILESASTNQTSMYLCASSLDWYNEQFFGPGTRLTVL.

The gene calls are TRBV27 and TRBJ2-1; the TCRdb D gene call, TRBD2, has no DNA to confirm it. Germline CDR1 MNHEY, CDR2 SMNVEV (reference sequence). The CDR3 is 16 amino acids. The CDR3 reads CASSFMRAVSYNEQFF.

This chain links TRBV12-3 or TRBV12-4 with TRBJ2-1; TCRdb selects TRBD1, and the lack of DNA leaves this call unchecked. CDR3 length: 13 residues. CDR3 sequence reads: CASSPGEYNEQFF.

V usage is TRBV4-2 and J usage is TRBJ1-6; TCRdb returns TRBD1, unconfirmable since there is no DNA. CDR1 and CDR2 (germline): LGHNA, YNFKEQ. This CDR3 contains 17 residues. This CDR3 reads CASSQDAGGQGYSPLHF.

The CDR3 here is CASQKLANNEQFF. This sequence joins TRBV2 and TRBJ2-1; TCRdb's D gene call, TRBD2, goes unchecked for lack of DNA. Germline assignment: CDR1 SNHLY and CDR2 FYNNEI. CDR3 length: 13 amino acids.

The chain employs TRBV12-3 or TRBV12-4 and TRBJ1-6. The CDR3 is made up of 14 amino acids. The chain's CDR3 is CASRQSSYNSPLHF.

This chain links TRBV11-2 with TRBJ1-1; the TRBD1 assignment by TCRdb is unverifiable without DNA. This CDR3 has 13 amino acids. Germline assignment: CDR1 SGHAT and CDR2 FQNNGV. The CDR3 loop is CASSAQGNTEAFF.

This chain joins TRBV7-7 and TRBJ2-3; the D call from TCRdb, TRBD1, cannot be confirmed without DNA. This CDR3 is built from 14 residues. From germline, CDR1 is SSHAT and CDR2 FNYEAQ (reference sequence). The CDR3 sequence: CASSTGTSADTQYF.

V usage is TRBV25-1 and J usage is TRBJ2-5. The germline V gene has CDR1 MGHDK and CDR2 SYGVNS. This CDR3 comprises 16 residues. The CDR3 sequence: CASSELKAAVEETQYF.

The chain uses TRBV5-1 and TRBJ2-2; TCRdb lists TRBD1, though no DNA is available to test this call. The CDR3 extends over 16 amino acids. Per the germline V gene, CDR1 is SGHRS and CDR2 is YFSETQ. This CDR3 reads CASSLSDRASTGELFF. Based on the CDR3 plus reference TRBV5-1 and TRBJ2-2, the full variable domain is KAGVTQTPRYLIKTRGQQVTLSCSPISGHRSVSWYQQTPGQGLQFLFEYFSETQRNKGNFPGRFSGRQFSNSRSEMNVSTLELGDSALYLCASSLSDRASTGELFFGEGSRLTVL.

The chain combines TRBV6-6 with TRBJ1-4. This CDR3 is built from 13 residues. The germline gives CDR1 MNHNY, CDR2 SVGAGI (reference sequence). This CDR3 reads CASSYRLNEKLFF.

V gene TRBV27 combines with J gene TRBJ2-3. Germline-derived CDR1 and CDR2 are MNHEY and SMNVEV (reference sequence). CDR3 length equals 15 residues. This CDR3 is CASSPKLASTDTQYF.

V and J are TRBV20-1 and TRBJ2-1; TCRdb outputs TRBD2, but without DNA this stays unchecked. CDR3 length: 15 amino acids. Germline V gene lookup returns CDR1 DFQATT and CDR2 SNEGSKA (reference sequence). The CDR3 spells CSARAPSGVYNEQFF.

This chain links TRBV3-1 with TRBJ1-2. Germline CDR1 and CDR2: LGHDT and YNNKEL (reference sequence). The CDR3 has 13 residues. CDR3 sequence reads: CASSQFWKEGYTF.

The chain joins TRBV20-1 to TRBJ1-5. In germline, CDR1 is DFQATT, CDR2 SNEGSKA (reference sequence). This CDR3 has 15 amino acids. The chain's CDR3 is CSAIDHAYSNQPQHF.

The chain combines TRBV7-9 with TRBJ2-2; TCRdb's assignment of TRBD2 cannot be checked, as there is no DNA. This CDR3 comprises 15 residues. CDR1 is SEHNR and CDR2 is FQNEAQ in the germline V gene (reference sequence). The CDR3 region is CASDREEGRTGELFF.